The rows below give T cell receptor beta chains drawn from one sample of a study of T-cell memory formation after mild COVID-19. TCRdb re-called the 5' RACE reads through MiXCR, storing one row per CDR3 protein. Among approximately 570,000 distinct CDR3 sequences listed, around 17% were seen once. Sample: PBMCs or a T cell subset sorted from them (not recorded which). These receptors came from an adult woman who had mild COVID-19 (a few samples of this study predate the infection). Cell type and time point are not known. CDR3s include the opening cysteine and the closing phenylalanine or tryptophan. The D gene is left open where the match is weak. Only part of the rows carry a size: once, few, many, or a class if the clone is expanded.

V	size	D	J	DNA	CDR3
TRBV30	NA	NA	TRBJ1-1	TGTGCCTGGACCATCGGGGCCGGCAGAGCTTTCTTT	CAWTIGAGRAFF
TRBV4-1	few	NA	TRBJ2-2	TGCGCCAGCAGCCCCGGGGAACTTCTCACCGGGGAGCTGTTTTTT	CASSPGELLTGELFF
TRBV3-1	many	NA	TRBJ1-5	TGTGCCAGCAGCCAAGGATTGCCTAGCAATCAGCCCCAGCATTTT	CASSQGLPSNQPQHF
TRBV4-2	NA	NA	TRBJ1-1	TGTGCCAGCAGCCAAGAATTTTCAGGGAGTACTGAAGCTTTCTTT	CASSQEFSGSTEAFF
TRBV27	few	NA	TRBJ2-3	TGTGCCAGCAGTTTAGTGGAGCACACAGATACGCAGTATTTT	CASSLVEHTDTQYF
TRBV5-1	NA	NA	TRBJ2-5	TGCGCCAGCAGCGTGGGGGGCCAGGTAAAGACCCAGTACTTC	CASSVGGQVKTQYF
TRBV12-3/TRBV12-4	few	NA	TRBJ2-3	TGTGCCAGCGCGGCATCTAGCACAGATACGCAGTATTTT	CASAASSTDTQYF
TRBV7-2	few	TRBD1	TRBJ2-7	TGTGCCAGCAGCTCACGGACAGGCAAGTTGCACGAGCAGTACTTC	CASSSRTGKLHEQYF
TRBV7-6	NA	TRBD1	TRBJ2-2	TGTGCCAGCAGCTTCCCCCGGACAGGACCTAACGCGAACACCGGGGAGCTGTTTTTT	CASSFPRTGPNANTGELFF
TRBV15	NA	NA	TRBJ1-6	TGTGCCACATCAAAGACGTCGGGGTATTCACCCCTCCACTTT	CATSKTSGYSPLHF
TRBV12-3/TRBV12-4	few	NA	TRBJ2-7	TGTGCCAGCAGAAAGGACGGACCGTCCTACGAGCAGTACTTC	CASRKDGPSYEQYF
TRBV7-2	few	NA	TRBJ1-4	TGTGCCAGCAGCTCTTCCCCCAGGGATAATGAAAAACTGTTTTTT	CASSSSPRDNEKLFF
TRBV7-9	NA	NA	TRBJ1-1	TGTGCCAGCCCTGGGGGCGAGGAAAAAGCTTTCTTT	CASPGGEEKAFF
TRBV27	NA	NA	TRBJ2-7	TGTGCCAGCAGAACACAGGGCTACGAGCAGTACTTC	CASRTQGYEQYF
TRBV12-3/TRBV12-4	many	NA	TRBJ2-1	TGTGCCAGCAGTATCAGGGGTAATGAGCAGTTCTTC	CASSIRGNEQFF
TRBV11-3	few	NA	TRBJ2-5	TGTGCCAGCAGCTTAGCCTCCCATACCCAAGAGACCCAGTACTTC	CASSLASHTQETQYF
TRBV5-1	few	NA	TRBJ2-2	TGCGCCAGCAGCTTGGCCGAACACACGAGGCGCGGGGAGCTGTTTTTT	CASSLAEHTRRGELFF
TRBV10-3	few	NA	TRBJ2-2	TGTGCCATCAGTGACGGACAAAGGGCGGCGAACACCGGGGAGCTGTTTTTT	CAISDGQRAANTGELFF
TRBV12-3/TRBV12-4	NA	NA	TRBJ2-5	TGTGCCAGCAGTTCATGGGGAGGGGGGTTTGGGCAAGAGACCCAGTACTTC	CASSSWGGGFGQETQYF
TRBV10-3	NA	NA	TRBJ1-1	TGTGCCATCGGACCTAGGGGAGCGGGGAACACTGAAGCTTTCTTT	CAIGPRGAGNTEAFF
TRBV19	NA	NA	TRBJ1-1	TGTGCCAGTAGTATTGCACGGAACACTGAAGCTTTCTTT	CASSIARNTEAFF
TRBV5-4	few	NA	TRBJ2-2	TGTGCCAGCAGCTTGGCCGAATCTAATCCATCAGTGGACACCGGGGAGCTGTTTTTT	CASSLAESNPSVDTGELFF
TRBV2	few	NA	TRBJ1-4	TGTGCCAGCAGCAGGCCAGCAACTAATGAAAAACTGTTTTTT	CASSRPATNEKLFF
TRBV24-1	few	TRBD2	TRBJ2-1	TGTGCCACCAGTGATTTAGCGGGAGTAGGCTACAATGAGCAGTTCTTC	CATSDLAGVGYNEQFF
TRBV3-1	few	NA	TRBJ2-7	TGTGCCAGCAGCCAAACCCCCGGCGTGGACTCCATCTTC	CASSQTPGVDSIF
TRBV20-1	NA	NA	TRBJ2-7	TGCAGTGCTAGAGATCGACAGGACTCAAGGCTCGGGGAGCAGTACTTC	CSARDRQDSRLGEQYF
TRBV7-3	many	NA	TRBJ2-7	TGTGCCAGCAGCTTAACGAGGTCTAGCGACGAGCAGTACTTC	CASSLTRSSDEQYF
TRBV20-1	NA	NA	TRBJ2-7	TGCAGTGCTAGAGATCGGACCTTATCCTACGAGCAGTACTTC	CSARDRTLSYEQYF
TRBV7-9	few	TRBD1	TRBJ1-1	TGTGCCAGCCAACCGGGACAGGGGGCCTACACTGAAGCTTTCTTT	CASQPGQGAYTEAFF
TRBV2	many	TRBD1	TRBJ1-1	TGTGCCAGCACAGGGGGTCGCACTGAAGCTTTCTTT	CASTGGRTEAFF
TRBV5-6	few	NA	TRBJ2-1	TGTGCCAGCAGCTTCTACAATGGGGCCCCCAAGCAGTTCTTC	CASSFYNGAPKQFF
TRBV7-9	NA	TRBD1	TRBJ2-5	TGTGCCAGCAGCTGGACAGGGCTTGAAGGGACGGAGACCCAGTACTTC	CASSWTGLEGTETQYF
TRBV2	many	NA	TRBJ1-5	TGTGCCAGCAGGCCCCAAGGGAAACCCGGGCAGCCCCAGCATTTT	CASRPQGKPGQPQHF
TRBV2	NA	TRBD1	TRBJ2-3	TGTGCCAGCATATCACCGGACAGGCCCTCGGCAGATACGCAGTATTTT	CASISPDRPSADTQYF
TRBV6-5	few	NA	TRBJ1-6	TGTGCCAGCAGCTATGGCAGCCAGGGCCATAATTCACCCCTCCACTTT	CASSYGSQGHNSPLHF
TRBV4-1	few	NA	TRBJ2-5	TGCGCCAGCAGCCAAGAAGGGGGAAGTCGGGAGACCCAGTACTTC	CASSQEGGSRETQYF
TRBV20-1	NA	TRBD2	TRBJ2-1	TGCAGTGCTAGGGGGGGAAGCGGGGCTTCCTACAATGAGCAGTTCTTC	CSARGGSGASYNEQFF
TRBV28	NA	NA	TRBJ2-6	TGTGCCAGCAGTCCAGCCCAGGCCTCTGGGGCCAACGTCCTGACTTTC	CASSPAQASGANVLTF
TRBV12-3/TRBV12-4	NA	TRBD1	TRBJ1-1	TGTGCCAGCAGACCAGGGAGGACAGGGAAAGGGGACACTGAAGCTTTCTTT	CASRPGRTGKGDTEAFF
TRBV11-2	many	NA	TRBJ1-1	TGTGCCAGCAGCTTAGGTGGTTGGGTACCGAACACTGAAGCTTTCTTT	CASSLGGWVPNTEAFF
TRBV29-1	few	TRBD2	TRBJ2-7	TGCAGCGTTGAATATTCTAGCGGGAGTTACGAGCAGTACTTC	CSVEYSSGSYEQYF
TRBV18	NA	TRBD1	TRBJ2-7	TGTGCCAGCTCACCGAATCCCCCCACAGGGGCCAACTCCTACGAGCAGTACTTC	CASSPNPPTGANSYEQYF
TRBV7-2	NA	NA	TRBJ2-3	TGTGCCAGCAGCCCCGGGGTAGCCAGAGATACGCAGTATTTT	CASSPGVARDTQYF
TRBV7-2	NA	TRBD1	TRBJ1-1	TGTGCCAGCAGCTTAGAACCACAGGGGTTAGCTTTCTTT	CASSLEPQGLAFF
TRBV9	few	TRBD2	TRBJ2-1	TGTGCCAGCAGCCCCCAAGGCAGAGTCCTAGCGGGAGGGAATAGCTCCTACAATGAGCAGTTCTTC	CASSPQGRVLAGGNSSYNEQFF
TRBV7-3	NA	TRBD1	TRBJ2-5	TGTGCCAGCAGCATGACAGGGGGCATCCAAGAGACCCAGTACTTC	CASSMTGGIQETQYF
TRBV4-3	few	TRBD2	TRBJ2-1	TGCGCCAGCAGCCAAGCAAGGCTAGCGGGAAACGAGCAGTTCTTC	CASSQARLAGNEQFF